This TCR beta chain was sequenced for a study of blood T cell repertoires in COVID-19. Study-level information: Some COVID-19 samples were acute and others convalescent; all came from the United States, Italy and Spain. Sources were T cells, B-cell-depleted T cells, or PBMCs; the material itself was cDNA or gDNA.

In the authors' methods: Estimates of nucleated cell counts were drawn from the amplification of reference gene primers. Produced via immunoSEQ multiplex PCR; TCRdb's table is partial and in-frame only. That table gives V, J and clone size, and the DNA gave D and trimming. The table lists around 72,000 clones, roughly 79% of them singletons. CDR1 is MDHEN, CDR2 SYDVKM, per germline. The J segment lost 4 bases and the V segment lost 6 bases, leaving 10 bases of the junction unmatched. This CDR3 has 16 residues. Specimen: peripheral blood. The chain couples TRBV28 to TRBJ1-5; 9 bases line up with TRBD1. The receptor was isolated from a woman in her 70s with acute or convalescent COVID-19. CDR3 in DNA: TGTGCCAGCAGCCCTAGGGACAGGGCGGGGAATCAGCCCCAGCATTTT. Residues: CASSPRDRAGNQPQHF.